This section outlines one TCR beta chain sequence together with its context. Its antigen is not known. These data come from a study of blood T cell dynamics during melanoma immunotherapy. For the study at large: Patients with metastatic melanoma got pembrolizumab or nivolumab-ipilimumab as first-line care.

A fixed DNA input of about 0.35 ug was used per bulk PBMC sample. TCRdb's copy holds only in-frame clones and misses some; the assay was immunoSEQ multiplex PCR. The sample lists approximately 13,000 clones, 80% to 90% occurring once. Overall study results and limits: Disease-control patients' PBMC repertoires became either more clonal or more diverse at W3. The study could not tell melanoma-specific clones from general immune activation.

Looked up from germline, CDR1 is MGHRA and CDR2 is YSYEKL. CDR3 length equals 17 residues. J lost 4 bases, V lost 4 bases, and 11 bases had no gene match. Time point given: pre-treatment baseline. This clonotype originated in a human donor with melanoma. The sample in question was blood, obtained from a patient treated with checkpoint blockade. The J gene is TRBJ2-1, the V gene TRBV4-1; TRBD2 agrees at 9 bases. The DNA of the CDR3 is TGCGCCAGCAGCCCGGGGGGTGCCAGCGGGGGGTACAATGAGCAGTTCTTC. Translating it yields CASSPGGASGGYNEQFF.